What follows are 6 T cell receptor beta chains derived from one specimen sequenced in a study of blood T cell repertoires in COVID-19. The method was immunoSEQ multiplex PCR; TCRdb's version includes in-frame clones alone and lacks a portion of them. Found here are over 300,000 clones, approximately 85% of them singletons; the top ten hold around 2.2%. Sequenced material: PBMCs or T cells enriched from blood (not recorded which). The receptors were gathered from a man aged 25 to 40 who had recovered from COVID-19.

J is TRBJ1-4 and V is TRBV5-4, with TRBD1 matching 7 bases. This CDR3 is built from 14 residues. Germline V gives CDR1 SGHNT, CDR2 YYREEE (reference sequence). The trim removed 4 bases at V and 7 bases at J, leaving 7 bases unmatched. In DNA form, the CDR3 reads TGTGCCAGCAGCAGACAGGGAGGTGGTGAAAAACTGTTTTTT. Residues: CASSRQGGGEKLFF.

This clone has more than one count but fewer than ten. The gene calls are TRBV12-3 or TRBV12-4 and TRBJ1-2; 7 nucleotides line up with TRBD1. Unmatched junction bases numbered 6, after V lost 6 bases and J lost 5 bases. The CDR3 spans 13 residues. This CDR3 is CASRGDSPYGYTF. The CDR3 DNA reads TGTGCCAGCAGAGGGGACAGCCCATATGGCTACACCTTC.

This chain uses TRBV5-1 with TRBJ2-2; D uncertain. Germline values: CDR1 SGHRS, CDR2 YFSETQ. V gave up 0 bases and J gave up 1 base, with 4 bases separating them. The CDR3 has 14 amino acids. The DNA for the CDR3 is TGCGCCAGCAGCTTGGGTAGGAACACCGGGGAGCTGTTTTTT. This encodes CASSLGRNTGELFF.

This chain links TRBV25-1 with TRBJ1-1; D is unresolved. Germline lookup yields CDR1 MGHDK and CDR2 SYGVNS. Trimming left V 4 bases short and J 0 bases short, with 12 bases between. This CDR3 contains 15 residues. CDR3 sequence: CASSGSRRVNTEAFF. The CDR3 DNA is TGTGCCAGCAGTGGATCACGGAGGGTGAACACTGAAGCTTTCTTT. The variable domain in full, completed from reference TRBV25-1 and TRBJ1-1, reads EADIYQTPRYLVIGTGKKITLECSQTMGHDKMYWYQQDPGMELHLIHYSYGVNSTEKGDLSSESTVSRIRTEHFPLTLESARPSHTSQYLCASSGSRRVNTEAFFGQGTRLTVV.

V usage is TRBV29-1 and J usage is TRBJ2-2; 7 bases fit TRBD1. Germline V gene data show CDR1 as SQVTM and CDR2 as ANQGSEA. J was trimmed by 3 bases and V by 5 bases; bases with no gene match: 9. This CDR3 comprises 15 residues. CDR3 nucleotide sequence: TGCAGCGTTCGTAGGCAGGGGGATTACACCGGGGAGCTGTTTTTT. Its translation: CSVRRQGDYTGELFF.

The CDR3 DNA reads as TGTGCCAGCAGCGCCGGACAGGGGATGAATCAGCCCCAGCATTTT. This sequence encodes CASSAGQGMNQPQHF. The V call is TRBV9, the J call TRBJ1-5; 9 bases agree with TRBD1. The germline V gene has CDR1 SGDLS and CDR2 YYNGEE. This CDR3 region has 15 residues. The J segment lost 4 bases and the V segment lost 3 bases, leaving 5 bases of the junction unmatched.